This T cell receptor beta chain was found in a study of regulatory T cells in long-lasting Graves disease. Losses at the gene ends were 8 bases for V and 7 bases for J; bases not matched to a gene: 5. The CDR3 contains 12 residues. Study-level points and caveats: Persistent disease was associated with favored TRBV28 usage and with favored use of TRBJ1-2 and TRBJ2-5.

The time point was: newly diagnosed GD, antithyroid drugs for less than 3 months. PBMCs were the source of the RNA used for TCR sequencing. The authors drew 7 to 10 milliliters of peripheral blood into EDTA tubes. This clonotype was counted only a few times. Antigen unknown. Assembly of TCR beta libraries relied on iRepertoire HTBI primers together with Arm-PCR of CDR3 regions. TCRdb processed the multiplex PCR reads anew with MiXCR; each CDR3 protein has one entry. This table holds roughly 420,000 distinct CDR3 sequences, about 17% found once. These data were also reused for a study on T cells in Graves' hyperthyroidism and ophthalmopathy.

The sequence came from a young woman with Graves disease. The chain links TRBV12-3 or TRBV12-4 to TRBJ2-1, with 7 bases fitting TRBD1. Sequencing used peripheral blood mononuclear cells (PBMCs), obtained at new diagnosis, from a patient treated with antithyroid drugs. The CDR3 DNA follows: TGTGCCAGCTGCCCCAGGGGGAATGAGCAGTTCTTC. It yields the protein CASCPRGNEQFF.